The 21 T cell receptor beta chains listed next were all sequenced from one sample in a study of PD-1 blockade in classical Hodgkin lymphoma. There was relapse after autologous stem cell transplantation in every patient, and there was variation in brentuximab vedotin exposure. TCRdb keeps only in-frame clones here, not all; method: immunoSEQ multiplex PCR. The sample lists approximately 98,000 clones; 89% were seen once. The specimen was peripheral blood mononuclear cells (PBMCs), collected before the second cycle of nivolumab. All receptors derive from a human donor with classical Hodgkin lymphoma.

This chain uses TRBV4-1 with TRBJ1-4; D not certain. V was clipped by 3 bases and J by 0 bases, with 8 bases between them. The CDR3 totals 15 residues. Germline CDR1 reads MGHRA; CDR2 reads YSYEKL. The CDR3 here is CASSQSSTTNEKLFF. The CDR3 DNA reads as TGCGCCAGCAGCCAGTCCAGCACAACTAATGAAAAACTGTTTTTT.

Regarding this clone: A read error may account for a junction end that differs from germline. This chain uses TRBV4-2 with TRBJ1-4, with unresolved D. The CDR3 contains 16 residues. Germline V gene lookup returns CDR1 LGHNA and CDR2 YNFKEQ. The CDR3 reads CTSSQDVATTNEKLFF. CDR3 bases: TGTACCAGCAGCCAAGATGTGGCAACAACTAATGAAAAACTGTTTTTT.

J is TRBJ1-1 and V is TRBV5-1; D might be TRBD1 (6 bases). The CDR3 is made up of 18 amino acids. Germline V gene sequence: CDR1 SGHRS, CDR2 YFSETQ. The V and J ends lost 7 bases and 1 base respectively, with 26 bases between them. CDR3 protein: CASRRGQLKTGENTEAFF. For the CDR3, the DNA is TGCGCCAGCCGCAGGGGTCAGCTAAAGACGGGAGAGAACACTGAAGCTTTCTTT.

The chain combines TRBV11-2 with TRBJ2-3; unclear D gene. The CDR3 sequence is 12 residues long. V was pared by 5 bases and J by 6 bases, with 9 bases between. CDR1 is SGHAT, CDR2 FQNNGV, per germline. The CDR3 sequence: CASSPDRDTQYF. The CDR3 DNA sequence: TGTGCCAGCAGCCCGGACCGGGATACGCAGTATTTT.

The CDR3, as DNA: TGCGCCAGCAGTCACTCCCCTCGGGGGGGAAAACTGTTTTTT. Translated: CASSHSPRGGKLFF. The chain joins TRBV23-1 to TRBJ1-4; TRBD1 might be the D (5 bases). TRBV23-1 is an ORF, and what it does is uncertain. The CDR3 length is 14 residues. Trimming took off 3 bases at V and 10 bases at J, with 15 bases between the two ends.

The chain joins TRBV5-8 to TRBJ2-5, with D perhaps assigned TRBD1 or TRBD2 (5 bases each). V was cut by 1 base and J by 0 bases, with 13 bases left in between. Germline CDR1 reads SGHTS; CDR2 reads YDEGEE. This CDR3 is 16 amino acids long. The CDR3 DNA reads as TGTGCCAGCAGCTTGTTGGGGACGTGGTACCAAGAGACCCAGTACTTC. Encoded protein: CASSLLGTWYQETQYF.

The V gene is TRBV27, the J gene TRBJ1-2; weak D call: TRBD1 (5 bases). Between the trimmed V and J ends, which lost 2 bases and 8 bases, there was a span of 15 bases. The germline V gene has CDR1 MNHEY and CDR2 SMNVEV (reference sequence). This CDR3 has 14 residues. The CDR3 sequence is CASSLTGTLEGYTF. The CDR3 bases are TGTGCCAGCAGTTTAACCGGGACCCTTGAGGGCTACACCTTC.

The CDR3 coding sequence is TGTGCCTGGAGTGGGACTAGCTTCGACGAGCAGTACTTC. Translated: CAWSGTSFDEQYF. This chain uses TRBV30 with TRBJ2-7; TRBD2 matches 8 bases. J lost 5 bases, V lost 1 base, and 4 bases had no gene match. The CDR3 consists of 13 residues. Germline V gene sequence: CDR1 GTSNPN, CDR2 SVGIG (reference sequence).

This clone was detected once. The V gene is TRBV12-5, the J gene TRBJ1-1, with TRBD1 as a possible D gene (5 bases). This CDR3 is 14 amino acids long. V lost 5 bases and J 1 base, leaving 11 bases between the germline ends. Germline V gives CDR1 LGHNT, CDR2 FRNRAP. The CDR3 loop is CASGPLQGNTEAFF. Written as DNA, the CDR3 is TGTGCTAGTGGTCCCCTTCAGGGGAACACTGAAGCTTTCTTT.

J is TRBJ2-7 and V is TRBV6-5; D is perhaps TRBD2 (6 bases). The CDR3 covers 15 residues. The ends were cut back, 3 bases at V and 3 bases at J, with 15 bases in the middle. Germline values: CDR1 MNHEY, CDR2 SVGAGI. For the CDR3, the DNA is TGTGCCAGCAGTTATGTCGGCGGGGACGGCTACGAGCAGTACTTC. Its protein product is CASSYVGGDGYEQYF.

The rearrangement uses TRBV28 and TRBJ1-4, with D perhaps matching TRBD1 (5 bases). V was trimmed by 0 bases and J by 8 bases, leaving 10 bases between them. The length of the CDR3 is 14 residues. Germline lookup yields CDR1 MDHEN and CDR2 SYDVKM. CDR3 DNA sequence: TGTGCCAGCAGTTTATGGACAGAAAGAGAAAAACTGTTTTTT. Encoded protein: CASSLWTEREKLFF.

V is TRBV10-3 and J is TRBJ2-2, with 9 bases identical to TRBD1. From germline, CDR1 is ENHRY and CDR2 SYGVKD. Germline trimming cut 10 bases from V and 5 bases from J; bases unmatched to any gene: 8. This CDR3 is 14 amino acids long. CDR3 protein: CATSRQGGTGELFF. The DNA for the CDR3 is TGTGCCACGTCTAGACAGGGGGGGACCGGGGAGCTGTTTTTT.

The J gene is TRBJ1-2, the V gene TRBV19; possibly TRBD1 for D (5 bases). This CDR3 region has 15 residues. Trimming cost V 5 bases and J 2 bases, with 15 bases left between them. The germline gives CDR1 LNHDA, CDR2 SQIVND (reference sequence). The CDR3 spells CASSLMGGSNYGYTF. The CDR3 coding sequence is TGTGCCAGTAGTCTAATGGGGGGATCGAACTATGGCTACACCTTC. Supplemented by reference TRBV19 and TRBJ1-2, the full variable domain reads DGGITQSPKYLFRKEGQNVTLSCEQNLNHDAMYWYRQDPGQGLRLIYYSQIVNDFQKGDIAEGYSVSREKKESFPLTVTSAQKNPTAFYLCASSLMGGSNYGYTFGSGTRLTVV.

The chain is built from TRBV5-4 and TRBJ2-7; D gene ambiguous. From germline, CDR1 is SGHNT and CDR2 YYREEE (reference sequence). The CDR3 covers 14 residues. V shed 0 bases and J shed 2 bases, with 9 bases lying between them. The CDR3, as DNA: TGTGCCAGCAGCTTGGGACCGATAACCTACGAGCAGTACTTC. Translating it yields CASSLGPITYEQYF.

There are a few counts of this clone. This chain connects TRBV19 to TRBJ1-5; D might be TRBD1 (5 bases). The germline V gene has CDR1 LNHDA and CDR2 SQIVND (reference sequence). The CDR3 extends over 13 amino acids. The germline V and J ends were trimmed by 8 bases and 4 bases, with 12 bases remaining between them. CDR3 nucleotide sequence: TGTGCCAGTCACCGGGGACTTAATCAGCCCCAGCATTTT. As protein: CASHRGLNQPQHF.

The chain has TRBV30 and TRBJ1-3; 8 bases align to TRBD1. Germline-derived CDR1 and CDR2 are GTSNPN and SVGIG (reference sequence). The CDR3 is 13 residues long. V lost 8 bases and J lost 0; bases outside the gene matches: 3. As DNA, the CDR3 is TGTGCCGGACAGGGCCTCTCTGGAAACACCATATATTTT. Protein product: CAGQGLSGNTIYF.

J is TRBJ1-2 and V is TRBV15; D gene uncertain. The V end was cut by 0 bases, the J end by 5 bases, with 13 bases between. CDR1 LNHNV and CDR2 YYDKDF come from the germline V gene (reference sequence). The CDR3 covers 15 residues. In DNA form, the CDR3 reads TGTGCCACCAGCAGAGAGGTGGGCGGCACTTATGGCTACACCTTC. Amino acids: CATSREVGGTYGYTF.

This clone occurred a few times. V gene TRBV29-1 combines with J gene TRBJ1-1; D not certain. The germline CDR1 and CDR2 sequences are SQVTM and ANQGSEA. V lost 4 bases to trimming and J lost 6 bases, with 15 bases between them. This CDR3 comprises 13 residues. DNA of the CDR3: TGCAGCGTTGCTGCGGACCGTAGTGCTGAAGCTTTCTTT. Protein sequence: CSVAADRSAEAFF.

The chain employs TRBV19 and TRBJ1-6; D is possibly TRBD1 (5 bases). This CDR3 is 14 amino acids long. Germline CDR1 and CDR2: LNHDA and SQIVND (reference sequence). The germline V and J ends were trimmed by 4 bases and 7 bases, with 11 bases remaining between them. The CDR3 nucleotides read TGTGCCAGTAGTAAGGCCAGGGAAAATTCACCCCTCCACTTT. Translated: CASSKARENSPLHF.

This chain links TRBV6-5 with TRBJ1-5; TRBD1 matches 10 bases. V trimming: 7 bases; J trimming: 5 bases; junction bases outside the gene matches: 5. Germline V gene lookup returns CDR1 MNHEY and CDR2 SVGAGI. This CDR3 has 14 residues. The CDR3 reads CASKGQGFYQPQHF. CDR3 DNA sequence: TGTGCCAGCAAGGGACAGGGGTTTTATCAGCCCCAGCATTTT.

The genes are TRBV6-5 and TRBJ2-3; no definite D call. The V end lost 2 bases, the J end lost 3 bases, and 9 bases lay between the germline ends. This CDR3 has 14 amino acids. Germline assignment: CDR1 MNHEY and CDR2 SVGAGI. CDR3 nucleotide sequence: TGTGCCAGCAGTTACAGCTTAAGGACAGATACGCAGTATTTT. Translation: CASSYSLRTDTQYF.